These 12 T cell receptor beta chains share one sample of origin, sequenced in a study of cytomegalovirus exposure and HLA in healthy donors. The study ran its PCR with 60 Vbeta and 13 Jbeta primers. The table came from immunoSEQ multiplex PCR; TCRdb's copy has only in-frame clones and leaves some out. The sample contains 85,000 to 100,000 clones, roughly 78% of which appear only once. Sequencing was carried out using PBMCs. The receptors derive from a woman aged 55 to 70 in good health and CMV-seronegative.

The chain joins TRBV28 to TRBJ2-5; TRBD2 is a possible D gene (6 bases). Germline V lookup: CDR1 MDHEN, CDR2 SYDVKM. V was clipped by 8 bases and J by 4 bases, with 20 bases between them. CDR3 length: 15 amino acids. This chain's CDR3 is CASGSRDSPGETQYF. The CDR3 coding sequence is TGTGCCAGCGGGTCGAGGGACTCCCCGGGAGAGACCCAGTACTTC.

The rearrangement joins TRBV29-1 to TRBJ2-1, with TRBD1 matching 9 bases. V trimming: 6 bases; J trimming: 6 bases; junction bases outside the gene matches: 9. Germline CDR1 and CDR2: SQVTM and ANQGSEA. The CDR3 length is 14 residues. The CDR3 protein is CSVEGMGQGNEQFF. The DNA of the CDR3 is TGCAGCGTGGAGGGGATGGGACAGGGCAATGAGCAGTTCTTC.

This clone was counted a single time. The rearrangement uses TRBV2 and TRBJ1-4; a weak D match, TRBD1 (6 bases). Germline CDR1 is SNHLY and CDR2 is FYNNEI. This CDR3 comprises 13 residues. The germline V and J ends were trimmed by 11 bases and 5 bases, with 15 bases remaining between them. The CDR3: CAGARGNNEKLFF. DNA of the CDR3: TGTGCCGGGGCCAGGGGAAACAATGAAAAACTGTTTTTT. Full variable domain (outside the CDR3, taken from reference TRBV2 and TRBJ1-4): EPEVTQTPSHQVTQMGQEVILRCVPISNHLYFYWYRQILGQKVEFLVSFYNNEISEKSEIFDDQFSVERPDGSNFTLKIRSTKLEDSAMYFCAGARGNNEKLFFGSGTQLSVL.

This rearrangement joins TRBV4-1 to TRBJ2-6; no definite D call. The CDR3 loop spans 17 amino acids. Germline lookup yields CDR1 MGHRA and CDR2 YSYEKL. With 0 bases removed from V and 3 bases from J, the gap between germline ends came to 12 bases. The chain's CDR3 is CASSQDVRVSGANVLTF. CDR3 in DNA: TGCGCCAGCAGCCAAGACGTCCGGGTGAGTGGGGCCAACGTCCTGACTTTC.

V and J are TRBV4-1 and TRBJ2-7; 14 nucleotides match TRBD2. The germline V gene encodes CDR1 MGHRA and CDR2 YSYEKL. Losses at the gene ends were 2 bases for V and 7 bases for J; bases not matched to a gene: 7. The CDR3 spans 16 residues. CDR3 sequence reads: CASSQPGTSGSGEQYF. CDR3 coding DNA: TGCGCCAGCAGCCAACCGGGGACTAGCGGGAGCGGTGAGCAGTACTTC.

CDR3 sequence reads: CASSLGTGQETQYF. CDR3 sequence (DNA): TGTGCCAGCAGCTTAGGAACAGGCCAAGAGACCCAGTACTTC. The genes are TRBV7-8 and TRBJ2-5, with D perhaps matching TRBD1 (5 bases). Trimming removed 1 base at V and 1 base at J, with 7 bases between. This CDR3 contains 14 residues. The V gene's germline CDR1 is SGHVS and CDR2 FQNEAQ.

The J gene is TRBJ2-7, the V gene TRBV28; TRBD1 is a possible D gene (6 bases). CDR1 is MDHEN, CDR2 SYDVKM, per germline. The V and J ends lost 5 bases and 7 bases respectively, with 9 bases between them. The CDR3 length is 11 residues. CDR3 amino acids: CASSPRGEQYF. The CDR3 DNA follows: TGTGCCAGCAGTCCCAGGGGAGAGCAGTACTTC.

The chain carries TRBV10-1 and TRBJ1-1, with D uncertain. The CDR3 consists of 14 residues. Germline values: CDR1 WNHNN, CDR2 SYGVQD (reference sequence). Trimming left V 0 bases short and J 1 base short, with 6 bases between. Written as DNA, the CDR3 is TGCGCCAGCAGTGAGTCTAGCAAGAACACTGAAGCTTTCTTT. It yields the protein CASSESSKNTEAFF.

The chain joins TRBV19 to TRBJ2-7; a possible D gene is TRBD1 (6 bases). Germline lookup yields CDR1 LNHDA and CDR2 SQIVND (reference sequence). Trimming removed 3 bases at V and 0 bases at J, with 12 bases between. This CDR3 spans 15 amino acids. CDR3 coding DNA: TGTGCCAGTAGTATTGGGGGCCCGGGCTCCTACGAGCAGTACTTC. Residues: CASSIGGPGSYEQYF.

The rearrangement links TRBV7-8 to TRBJ1-1, with a tentative D call TRBD1 (5 bases). V was cut by 0 bases and J by 6 bases, with 17 bases left in between. This CDR3 spans 16 amino acids. The germline V gene encodes CDR1 SGHVS and CDR2 FQNEAQ. CDR3 nucleotide sequence: TGTGCCAGCAGCTTAGCGGGGGGAGCTTTTGACGCTGAAGCTTTCTTT. Protein product: CASSLAGGAFDAEAFF.

This clone was seen more than once but under ten times. The chain has TRBV7-9 and TRBJ2-7; 8 nucleotides match TRBD2. In germline, CDR1 is SEHNR, CDR2 FQNEAQ (reference sequence). This CDR3 comprises 15 residues. After removal of 2 bases from V and 6 bases from J, the junction contained 9 bases not matched to a gene. The CDR3: CASSLKTMAGGEQYF. The CDR3 coding sequence is TGTGCCAGCAGCTTAAAGACGATGGCGGGGGGCGAGCAGTACTTC.

The V and J genes are TRBV6-5 and TRBJ2-5, with D perhaps matching TRBD2 (6 bases). Between the trimmed V and J ends, which lost 5 bases and 4 bases, there was a span of 17 bases. Germline V gives CDR1 MNHEY, CDR2 SVGAGI. This CDR3 comprises 15 residues. This CDR3 reads CASSSNSLGGETQYF. The DNA for the CDR3 is TGTGCCAGCAGTAGCAACAGCCTGGGGGGAGAGACCCAGTACTTC.